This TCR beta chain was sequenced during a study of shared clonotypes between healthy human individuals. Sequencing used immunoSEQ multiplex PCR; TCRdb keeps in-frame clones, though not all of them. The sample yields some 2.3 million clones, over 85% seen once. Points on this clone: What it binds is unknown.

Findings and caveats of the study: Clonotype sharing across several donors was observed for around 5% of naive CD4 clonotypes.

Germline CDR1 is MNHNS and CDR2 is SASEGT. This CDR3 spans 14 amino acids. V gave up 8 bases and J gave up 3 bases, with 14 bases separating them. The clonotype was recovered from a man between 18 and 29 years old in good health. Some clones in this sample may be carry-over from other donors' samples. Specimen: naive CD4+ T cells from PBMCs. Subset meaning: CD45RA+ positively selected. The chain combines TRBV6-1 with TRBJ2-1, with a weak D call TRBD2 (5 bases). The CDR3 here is CASVLAGHYNEQFF. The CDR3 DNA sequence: TGTGCCAGCGTTCTGGCGGGCCACTACAATGAGCAGTTCTTC.